This TCR beta chain was found in a study of CD8 T cells in Susac syndrome. RNA in amounts of about 0.5 to 1 ug was reverse transcribed with random hexamers. An immunoSEQ multiplex PCR generated amplified TCR beta CDR3 products spanning 54 Vbeta and 13 Jbeta. A single record per CDR3 protein comes from TCRdb applying MiXCR to the immunoSEQ multiplex PCR reads. The sample holds more than 200,000 distinct CDR3 sequences; about 94% are singletons and the top ten take around 0.13%. TCR beta sequencing covered blood CD8+ and CD4+ T cells. The multiple sclerosis controls were treatment-naive patients, and their relapsing-remitting disease was stable or active. V gave up 1 base and J gave up 6 bases; unmatched junction bases: 4. The V gene's germline CDR1 is LNHDA and CDR2 SQIVND (reference sequence). The CDR3 runs to 15 residues.

The chain joins TRBV19 to TRBJ2-1; 9 nucleotides agree with TRBD2. The clonotype originates from a human donor with multiple sclerosis. Specimen: CD8+ T cells from PBMCs. The CDR3 loop is CASSIGLAASNEQFF. In nucleotides, the CDR3 is TGTGCCAGTAGTATAGGACTAGCGGCGAGCAATGAGCAGTTCTTC.